The rows below give T cell receptor beta chains drawn from one sample of a study of regulatory T cells in long-lasting Graves disease. A single record per CDR3 protein comes from TCRdb applying MiXCR to the multiplex PCR reads. The sample lists hundreds of thousands of distinct CDR3 sequences; 16% were seen once. These sequences were also reported in another study, on T cells in Graves' hyperthyroidism and ophthalmopathy.

The specimen comprised peripheral blood mononuclear cells (PBMCs), sampled at new diagnosis, from a patient treated with antithyroid drugs. The receptors shown here come from a man between 35 and 55 years old with Graves disease. Each CDR3 is given with its conserved first and last residue. A D gene is named only where the DNA matches it firmly. Size is omitted from some rows. Given values are once, few, many or a class for expanded clones.

V	size	D	J	length	DNA	CDR3
TRBV27	many	-	TRBJ2-7	14	TGTGCCAGCAGCCCGGGACAAATTCCCAACGAGCAGTACTTC	CASSPGQIPNEQYF
TRBV3-1	-	TRBD1	TRBJ2-2	14	TGTGCCAGCAGCTTGACAGGGGCTGCCGGGGAGCTGTTTTTT	CASSLTGAAGELFF
TRBV6-1	-	TRBD1	TRBJ1-2	15	TGTGCCAGCAGCACCGGGACAGGGGCGGTCTATGGCTACACCTTC	CASSTGTGAVYGYTF
TRBV12-3/TRBV12-4	many	-	TRBJ1-1	12	TGTGCCAGCAGTCCCCGGACAGTTGAAGCTTTCTTT	CASSPRTVEAFF
TRBV11-2	many	-	TRBJ2-3	15	TGTGCCAGCAGTCTAGACCAAAACCAGGCTGGGTCGCAGTATTTT	CASSLDQNQAGSQYF
TRBV7-9	many	-	TRBJ2-1	19	TGTGCCAGCAGCCCGACAGACCCTTACGGGCCCCAGCCCTACAATGAGCAGTTCTTC	CASSPTDPYGPQPYNEQFF
TRBV20-1	-	-	TRBJ1-4	13	TGCAGTGCCCTTGTACAGGCTAATGAAAAACTGCTTTTT	CSALVQANEKLLF
TRBV18	many	TRBD1	TRBJ1-4	17	TGTGCCAGCTGCACCAACAGGGGAGCTGGGGCTAATGAAAAACTGTTTTTT	CASCTNRGAGANEKLFF
TRBV20-1	few	TRBD1	TRBJ2-5	14	TGCAGTGCTAGACCCGGACAGGGATCGGAGACCCAGTACTTC	CSARPGQGSETQYF
TRBV20-1	many	-	TRBJ1-1	11	TGCAGTGCGGATAGACTTACTGAAGCTTTCTTT	CSADRLTEAFF
TRBV20-1	once	-	TRBJ1-6	12	TGCAGTGCTGAGAGGGGAAGCTCACCCCTCCACTTT	CSAERGSSPLHF
TRBV24-1	-	TRBD1	TRBJ1-5	15	TGTGCCACCAGTGACGCAACAGGGGTCAACCAGCCCCAGCATTTT	CATSDATGVNQPQHF
TRBV4-1	many	TRBD1	TRBJ1-3	16	TGCGCCAGCAGCCATAACCAGGGGGATTCTGGAAACACCATATATTTT	CASSHNQGDSGNTIYF
TRBV7-9	few	-	TRBJ2-4	13	TGTGCCAGCAGCCCCGCCTGGTCCGACATTCAGTACTTC	CASSPAWSDIQYF
TRBV18	-	-	TRBJ2-1	13	TGTGCCAGCTCACCTTATCGGTACAATGAGCAGTTCTTC	CASSPYRYNEQFF
TRBV14	many	-	TRBJ2-7	14	TGTGCCAGCAGCCAAGAATACGGATCCTACGAGCAGTACTTC	CASSQEYGSYEQYF
TRBV27	few	-	TRBJ2-2	13	TGTGCCAGCAGTTCAGGGGAGGCCGGGGAGCTGTTTTTT	CASSSGEAGELFF
TRBV7-6	-	-	TRBJ2-6	17	TGTGCCAGCGGGACTACAGGGTCAGGTTCTGGGGCCAACGTCCTGACTTTC	CASGTTGSGSGANVLTF
TRBV5-1	many	TRBD1	TRBJ2-3	17	TGCGCCAGCAGCCTCCAGGGGGTAGAGCGGAACACAGATACGCAGTATTTT	CASSLQGVERNTDTQYF
TRBV28	many	-	TRBJ2-7	12	TGTGCCAGCAGTTCCCAGGGGTGGGAGCAGTACTTC	CASSSQGWEQYF
TRBV4-2	many	TRBD2	TRBJ2-1	15	TGTGCCAGCAGCCAAGATTGGCTAGCGGGGAGTGAGCAGTTCTTC	CASSQDWLAGSEQFF
TRBV7-9	many	-	TRBJ2-3	11	TGTGCCAGCAGTCAAACCCATACGCAGTATTTT	CASSQTHTQYF
TRBV28	few	-	TRBJ1-1	11	TGTGCCAGCAGTATTCGACAAGAAGCTCTCTTT	CASSIRQEALF
TRBV24-1	many	-	TRBJ1-5	16	TGTGCCACCAGTGATTCTAACCACTATAGCAATCAGCCCCAGCATTTT	CATSDSNHYSNQPQHF
TRBV2	-	-	TRBJ2-1	18	TGTGCCAGCACCAAAGGGGGGCTTCACCTCTTCTCCTACAATGAGCAGTTCTTC	CASTKGGLHLFSYNEQFF
TRBV6-1	few	-	TRBJ2-7	14	TGTGCCAGCAACATCGATTTACTTACCTACGAGCAGTACTTC	CASNIDLLTYEQYF
TRBV5-1	-	-	TRBJ2-1	12	TGCGCCAGCACCTTCGACCTTAATGAGCAGTTCTTC	CASTFDLNEQFF
TRBV27	many	-	TRBJ2-7	13	TGTGCCAGCAGTTTTTCGGGATCCTACGAGCAGTACTTC	CASSFSGSYEQYF
TRBV24-1	-	TRBD2	TRBJ2-7	13	TGTGCCACCAGTGACAGCGGGGCCTACGAGCAGTACTTC	CATSDSGAYEQYF
TRBV12-3/TRBV12-4	many	TRBD1	TRBJ2-7	15	TGTGCCAGCAGACTTACCGGGACAGGGGGCCACGAGCAGTACTTC	CASRLTGTGGHEQYF
TRBV5-5	few	TRBD2	TRBJ2-5	16	TGTGCCAGCAGCTTGGAGGGCGGGGGAAGTCGAGAGACCCAGTACTTC	CASSLEGGGSRETQYF
TRBV3-1	many	-	TRBJ1-5	14	TGTGCCAGCAGCCAAGGGGACATTCGCCAGCCCCAGCATTTT	CASSQGDIRQPQHF
TRBV12-3/TRBV12-4	many	-	TRBJ2-3	13	TGTGCCAGCAGGGAGACTACCACAGATACGCAGTATTTT	CASRETTTDTQYF
TRBV3-1	-	-	TRBJ1-3	15	TGTGCCAGCAGCCAAGCGGGGCTCACTGGAAACACCATATATTTT	CASSQAGLTGNTIYF
TRBV6-1	many	-	TRBJ1-5	15	TGTGCCAGCAGCCCTGGACGGGAAAGCAATCAGCCCCAGCATTTT	CASSPGRESNQPQHF
TRBV25-1	many	-	TRBJ2-1	16	TGTGCCAGCAGTGACCCTTCTGAGGGGGTATACAATGAGCAGTTCTTC	CASSDPSEGVYNEQFF
TRBV10-3	-	-	TRBJ2-3	14	TGTGCCATCATGGATACGGGCGGCACAGATACGCAGTATTTT	CAIMDTGGTDTQYF
TRBV18	many	TRBD1	TRBJ1-1	16	TGTGCCAGCTCACCCCTACAGGGGACGTACGAGGCCCAAGCTTTCTTT	CASSPLQGTYEAQAFF
TRBV2	many	TRBD1	TRBJ1-1	13	TGTGCCATTTTACGACAGGGCGGCACTGAAGCTTTCTTT	CAILRQGGTEAFF
TRBV12-3/TRBV12-4	many	-	TRBJ2-4	13	TGTGCCAGCACCTCTGAGGGCTGGGACATTCAGTACTTC	CASTSEGWDIQYF
TRBV5-1	-	TRBD1	TRBJ1-1	14	TGTGCCAGCAGTTTAGACAGGGTAGATACTGAAGCTTTCTTT	CASSLDRVDTEAFF
TRBV4-1	-	-	TRBJ2-4	17	TGCGCCAGCAGCCAAGGTAGACAAATGGGGCCCAAAAACATTCAGTACTTC	CASSQGRQMGPKNIQYF
TRBV11-2	few	-	TRBJ2-4	13	TGTGCCAGCAGCTTACGAGGAAAAAACATTCAGTACTTC	CASSLRGKNIQYF
TRBV4-1	many	-	TRBJ1-2	17	TGCGCCAGCAGCCAAGATGGGGGGACGGCCTGGAACTATGGCTACACCTTC	CASSQDGGTAWNYGYTF